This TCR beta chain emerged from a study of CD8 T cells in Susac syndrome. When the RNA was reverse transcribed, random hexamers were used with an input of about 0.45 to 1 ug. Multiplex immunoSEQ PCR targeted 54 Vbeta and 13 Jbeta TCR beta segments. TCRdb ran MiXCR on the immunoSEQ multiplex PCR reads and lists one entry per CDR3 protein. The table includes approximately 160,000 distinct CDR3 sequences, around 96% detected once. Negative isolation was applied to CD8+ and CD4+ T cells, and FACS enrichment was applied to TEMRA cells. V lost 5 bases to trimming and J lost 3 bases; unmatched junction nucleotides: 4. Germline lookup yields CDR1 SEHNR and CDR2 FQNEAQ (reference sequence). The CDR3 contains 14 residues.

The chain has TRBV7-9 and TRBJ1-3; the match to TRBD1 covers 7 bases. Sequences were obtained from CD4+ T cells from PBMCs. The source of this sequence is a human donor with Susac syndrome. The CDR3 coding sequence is TGTGCCAGCAGCGCCGGACAGGATGGAAACACCATATATTTT. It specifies CASSAGQDGNTIYF.